What follows are 7 T cell receptor beta chains derived from one specimen sequenced in a study of T-cell reconstitution after alpha-beta-depleted transplantation in children. It was with unique molecular identifiers that the TCRbeta library was prepared. One entry per CDR3 protein, called by TCRdb with MiXCR from the PCR reads. Of around 450,000 distinct CDR3 sequences in the sample, around two fifths were seen once. The specimen comprised PBMCs, sampled before TCRalphabeta/CD19-depleted stem cell transplant. These receptors came from a girl aged 2-9 years with aplastic anemia, due to receive a stem cell transplant.

The chain has TRBV28 and TRBJ2-5; either TRBD1 or TRBD2 may fit D (5 bases each). This CDR3 is built from 15 residues. Trimming took 6 bases from V and 5 from J, leaving 19 bases between them. Germline V gene lookup returns CDR1 MDHEN and CDR2 SYDVKM. CDR3 sequence: CASRPNSGSGETQYF. CDR3 bases: TGTGCCAGCAGACCAAACTCAGGGTCGGGGGAGACCCAGTACTTC.

V is TRBV29-1 and J is TRBJ2-7; 10 nucleotides align to TRBD1. CDR1 is SQVTM, CDR2 ANQGSEA, per germline. The CDR3 runs to 14 residues. V lost 7 bases to trimming and J lost 5 bases; unmatched junction nucleotides: 11. CDR3 nucleotides: TGCAGCGCCTCACCCGGGACAGGGGAGGACGAGCAGTACTTC. Protein: CSASPGTGEDEQYF.

This chain links TRBV18 with TRBJ2-7; TRBD2 agrees at 9 bases. V was clipped by 5 bases and J by 6 bases; unmatched bases: 8. The CDR3 extends over 14 amino acids. Looked up from germline, CDR1 is KGHSH and CDR2 is LQKENI. This CDR3 reads CASSTGTSSGEQYF. CDR3 nucleotide sequence: TGTGCCAGCTCAACAGGGACTAGCTCTGGCGAGCAGTACTTC. Full variable domain (remainder filled in from reference TRBV18 and TRBJ2-7): NAGVMQNPRHLVRRRGQEARLRCSPMKGHSHVYWYRQLPEEGLKFMVYLQKENIIDESGMPKERFSAEFPKEGPSILRIQQVVRGDSAAYFCASSTGTSSGEQYFGPGTRLTVT.

This clonotype has only a few counts. The gene calls are TRBV15 and TRBJ2-7; 7 bases fit TRBD2. Germline CDR1 LNHNV, CDR2 YYDKDF (reference sequence). V was clipped by 3 bases and J by 0 bases; unmatched bases: 5. The CDR3 spans 15 residues. The CDR3 DNA sequence: TGTGCCACCAGCAGGGGTTCTAGCGGCTCCTACGAGCAGTACTTC. Residues: CATSRGSSGSYEQYF.

This clonotype was picked up a small number of times. This sequence joins TRBV6-5 and TRBJ2-3; TRBD1 agrees at 7 bases. This CDR3 has 14 residues. Trimming cost V 7 bases and J 1 base; bases outside gene matches: 5. Germline lookup yields CDR1 MNHEY and CDR2 SVGAGI. In nucleotides, the CDR3 is TGTGCCAGCAAAAGACAGGGCGGCACAGATACGCAGTATTTT. This gives the protein CASKRQGGTDTQYF.

The chain links TRBV7-9 to TRBJ2-4, with 7 bases lining up with TRBD2. Trimming removed 5 bases from V and 6 bases from J; junction bases left unmatched: 4. The CDR3 totals 13 residues. Germline CDR1 reads SEHNR; CDR2 reads FQNEAQ (reference sequence). Written as DNA, the CDR3 is TGTGCCAGCAGCGCCTCGGGGGGAAACATTCAGTACTTC. This translates into CASSASGGNIQYF. Complete variable domain (other parts from reference TRBV7-9 and TRBJ2-4): DTGVSQNPRHKITKRGQNVTFRCDPISEHNRLYWYRQTLGQGPEFLTYFQNEAQLEKSRLLSDRFSAERPKGSFSTLEIQRTEQGDSAMYLCASSASGGNIQYFGAGTRLSVL.

In its sample, this clonotype was seen a few times. The V call is TRBV4-3, the J call TRBJ2-6, with D unclear. Trimming removed 0 bases at V and 4 bases at J, with 16 bases between. The CDR3 spans 18 residues. Per germline, CDR1 LGHNA and CDR2 YSLEER. The CDR3: CASSQDRPGFSGANVLTF. The CDR3 nucleotides are TGCGCCAGCAGCCAAGATCGTCCAGGTTTCTCGGGGGCCAACGTCCTGACTTTC.